A selection of T cell receptor beta chains follows, all from one sample in a study of T cells after yellow fever vaccination. TCRdb passed the 5' RACE reads through MiXCR, listing each CDR3 protein once. The data contain hundreds of thousands of distinct CDR3 sequences, just over 20% of them seen just once; the ten biggest clones take up about a sixth. The sequenced sample was PBMCs, obtained around 3 weeks after the first yellow fever vaccination. The receptors stem from a man between 18 and 29 years old who received the YFV17D yellow fever vaccine. The CDR3 runs from the conserved cysteine through the conserved F or W. Each record gives: D gene, J gene, V gene, clone size, CDR3 protein, CDR3 DNA. The D gene is left open where the match is weak. Size values are once, few and many counts, or a class for expanded clones, and some rows have none.

D: TRBD2
J: TRBJ2-3
V: TRBV7-3
size: .
CDR3: CASSPAVGGEGTQYF
DNA: TGTGCCAGCAGCCCAGCCGTTGGGGGGGAAGGTACGCAGTATTTT

D: TRBD1
J: TRBJ2-2
V: TRBV2
size: .
CDR3: CAGNGNRGTGELFF
DNA: TGTGCCGGCAACGGAAACAGGGGGACCGGGGAGCTGTTTTTT

D: TRBD1
J: TRBJ1-1
V: TRBV7-9
size: few
CDR3: CASRRGPMNTEAFF
DNA: TGTGCCAGCCGCAGGGGGCCTATGAACACTGAAGCTTTCTTT

D: .
J: TRBJ1-1
V: TRBV4-3
size: few
CDR3: CASSQDSVAGNTEAFF
DNA: TGCGCCAGCAGCCAAGATTCGGTGGCGGGGAACACTGAAGCTTTCTTT

D: TRBD2
J: TRBJ2-2
V: TRBV19
size: .
CDR3: CASSYAAGGAGELFF
DNA: TGTGCCAGTAGCTACGCGGCGGGGGGGGCCGGGGAGCTGTTTTTT

D: TRBD1
J: TRBJ2-3
V: TRBV11-2
size: .
CDR3: CASSVDRAADTQYF
DNA: TGTGCCAGCAGCGTGGACAGGGCGGCAGATACGCAGTATTTT

D: TRBD1
J: TRBJ2-1
V: TRBV4-2
size: .
CDR3: CASSQGWTGRLNEQFF
DNA: TGTGCCAGCAGCCAGGGGTGGACAGGGAGACTCAATGAGCAGTTCTTC

D: TRBD1
J: TRBJ2-1
V: TRBV6-2/TRBV6-3
size: few
CDR3: CASSTGTGPLF
DNA: TGTGCCAGCAGTACCGGGACAGGGCCCCTATTC

D: .
J: TRBJ1-6
V: TRBV5-4
size: .
CDR3: CASSVGTSNNSPLHF
DNA: TGTGCCAGCAGCGTCGGGACATCCAATAATTCACCCCTCCACTTT

D: .
J: TRBJ1-4
V: TRBV24-1
size: .
CDR3: CATSSATNEKLFF
DNA: TGTGCCACCTCGAGCGCAACTAATGAAAAACTGTTTTTT

D: .
J: TRBJ2-1
V: TRBV7-2
size: .
CDR3: CASSSRAANEQFF
DNA: TGTGCCAGCAGCTCGCGGGCAGCCAATGAGCAGTTCTTC

D: TRBD1
J: TRBJ1-5
V: TRBV12-3/TRBV12-4
size: .
CDR3: CASSPGQRGQPQHF
DNA: TGTGCCAGCAGCCCGGGACAGAGGGGACAGCCCCAGCATTTT

D: .
J: TRBJ2-7
V: TRBV20-1
size: few
CDR3: CSARDTSWPTVSYEQYF
DNA: TGCAGTGCTAGAGATACATCTTGGCCGACGGTCTCCTACGAGCAGTACTTC

D: TRBD1
J: TRBJ2-1
V: TRBV5-1
size: many
CDR3: CASSADRLYEQFF
DNA: TGCGCCAGCAGTGCGGACAGGCTCTATGAGCAGTTCTTC

D: .
J: TRBJ2-5
V: TRBV20-1
size: .
CDR3: CSAFEGGSGGTQYF
DNA: TGCAGTGCTTTCGAGGGGGGCTCGGGGGGGACCCAGTACTTC

D: .
J: TRBJ2-1
V: TRBV4-1
size: few
CDR3: CASSQGILSSYNEQFF
DNA: TGCGCCAGCAGCCAGGGAATATTGAGCTCCTACAATGAGCAGTTCTTC

D: TRBD1
J: TRBJ1-4
V: TRBV10-2
size: .
CDR3: CASTTYIGGQGSEKLFF
DNA: TGCGCCAGCACCACCTACATAGGGGGACAGGGGAGTGAAAAACTGTTTTTT

D: .
J: TRBJ2-1
V: TRBV4-3
size: few
CDR3: CASSQEPSRGEQFF
DNA: TGCGCCAGCAGCCAAGAGCCTAGCCGGGGGGAGCAGTTCTTC

D: .
J: TRBJ2-3
V: TRBV21-1
size: .
CDR3: CASSKGQGPHTDTQYF
DNA: TGTGCCAGCAGCAAAGGACAGGGGCCCCACACAGATACGCAGTATTTT

D: .
J: TRBJ2-5
V: TRBV29-1
size: .
CDR3: CSVEDQETQYF
DNA: TGCAGCGTTGAGGACCAAGAGACCCAGTACTTC

D: .
J: TRBJ1-1
V: TRBV10-2
size: .
CDR3: CASSEWLNTEAFF
DNA: TGCGCCAGCAGTGAGTGGTTGAACACTGAAGCTTTCTTT

D: TRBD1
J: TRBJ2-5
V: TRBV7-9
size: .
CDR3: CASSKDRERETQYF
DNA: TGTGCCAGCAGCAAGGACAGGGAGCGGGAGACCCAGTACTTC

D: TRBD1
J: TRBJ1-1
V: TRBV4-1
size: few
CDR3: CASSLSGTGITEAFF
DNA: TGCGCCAGCAGCCTTAGCGGGACAGGGATCACTGAAGCTTTCTTT

D: .
J: TRBJ2-1
V: TRBV24-1
size: .
CDR3: CATSDFGGRNEQFF
DNA: TGTGCCACCAGTGATTTTGGGGGACGTAATGAGCAGTTCTTC

D: TRBD1
J: TRBJ1-1
V: TRBV6-1
size: .
CDR3: CASSAGGHTEAFF
DNA: TGTGCCAGCAGCGCAGGGGGCCACACTGAAGCTTTCTTT

D: TRBD2
J: TRBJ2-2
V: TRBV12-3/TRBV12-4
size: few
CDR3: CASSPPGLAAGELFF
DNA: TGTGCCAGCAGTCCCCCGGGACTAGCCGCGGGGGAGCTGTTTTTT

D: .
J: TRBJ2-2
V: TRBV19
size: few
CDR3: CASSIDRSVRKTGGLFF
DNA: TGTGCCAGTAGTATAGATAGGTCCGTACGTAAAACCGGGGGTCTGTTTTTT

D: .
J: TRBJ2-2
V: TRBV24-1
size: .
CDR3: CATPTHRFGTGELFF
DNA: TGTGCCACCCCAACTCACAGGTTCGGCACCGGGGAGCTGTTTTTT

D: .
J: TRBJ1-1
V: TRBV18
size: many
CDR3: CASSPSGQSRGAFF
DNA: TGTGCCAGCTCACCGTCGGGGCAGTCAAGGGGAGCTTTCTTT

D: TRBD2
J: TRBJ2-1
V: TRBV4-2
size: few
CDR3: CASSQDEASGGLEQFF
DNA: TGTGCCAGCAGCCAAGATGAGGCTAGCGGGGGCCTCGAGCAGTTCTTC

D: .
J: TRBJ1-1
V: TRBV6-5
size: .
CDR3: CASRTRDTEAFF
DNA: TGTGCCAGCAGAACAAGGGACACTGAAGCTTTCTTT

D: .
J: TRBJ1-5
V: TRBV24-1
size: .
CDR3: CATSDLAGNQPQHF
DNA: TGTGCCACCAGTGATTTAGCGGGTAATCAGCCCCAGCATTTT

D: .
J: TRBJ2-7
V: TRBV27
size: .
CDR3: CASSPISSYEQYF
DNA: TGTGCCAGCAGTCCCATTAGCTCCTACGAGCAGTACTTC

D: TRBD1
J: TRBJ2-7
V: TRBV11-2
size: .
CDR3: CASRPIDRGLLDEQYF
DNA: TGTGCCAGCAGACCAATAGACAGGGGCCTACTCGACGAGCAGTACTTC

D: .
J: TRBJ1-1
V: TRBV4-1
size: few
CDR3: CASSQQGLNTEAFF
DNA: TGCGCCAGCAGCCAACAGGGCCTGAACACTGAAGCTTTCTTT

D: .
J: TRBJ2-1
V: TRBV14
size: .
CDR3: CASSQYHGFKNEQFF
DNA: TGTGCCAGCAGCCAATATCATGGCTTTAAAAATGAGCAGTTCTTC

D: .
J: TRBJ2-5
V: TRBV28
size: few
CDR3: CASGPGTQYF
DNA: TGTGCCAGCGGACCAGGGACCCAGTACTTC

D: TRBD2
J: TRBJ2-2
V: TRBV7-2
size: .
CDR3: CASSPSGGTNTGELFF
DNA: TGTGCCAGCAGCCCCAGCGGGGGGACGAACACCGGGGAGCTGTTTTTT

D: .
J: TRBJ2-3
V: TRBV6-2/TRBV6-3
size: many
CDR3: CASRPGQHTQYF
DNA: TGTGCCAGCAGGCCGGGACAACATACGCAGTATTTT

D: .
J: TRBJ2-5
V: TRBV7-2
size: few
CDR3: CASSLDTATSEETQYF
DNA: TGTGCCAGCAGCTTAGATACGGCGACCAGCGAAGAGACCCAGTACTTC

D: TRBD2
J: TRBJ2-3
V: TRBV5-1
size: many
CDR3: CASSAGTSGVHTDTQYF
DNA: TGCGCCAGCAGCGCCGGGACTAGCGGGGTGCACACAGATACGCAGTATTTT

D: TRBD1
J: TRBJ2-1
V: TRBV7-2
size: many
CDR3: CASSPDRVSYNEQFF
DNA: TGTGCCAGCAGCCCAGACAGGGTATCCTACAATGAGCAGTTCTTC

D: TRBD1
J: TRBJ1-2
V: TRBV5-1
size: few
CDR3: CASSPGTGGFVANYGYTF
DNA: TGCGCCAGCAGCCCGGGGACAGGGGGTTTCGTAGCTAACTATGGCTACACCTTC

D: .
J: TRBJ2-5
V: TRBV4-3
size: few
CDR3: CASSQQGSETQYF
DNA: TGCGCCAGCAGCCAACAGGGTTCGGAGACCCAGTACTTC

D: TRBD1
J: TRBJ1-3
V: TRBV6-1
size: .
CDR3: CASSSLGTGFFSGNTIYF
DNA: TGTGCCAGCAGTAGCCTCGGGACAGGTTTTTTCTCTGGAAACACCATATATTTT

D: TRBD2
J: TRBJ2-5
V: TRBV11-1
size: .
CDR3: CASSVAGDQETQYF
DNA: TGTGCCAGCAGCGTAGCGGGGGACCAAGAGACCCAGTACTTC

D: .
J: TRBJ1-2
V: TRBV5-1
size: .
CDR3: CASSLTLGREGGGYTF
DNA: TGCGCCAGCAGCTTGACCCTGGGAAGGGAGGGAGGCGGCTACACCTTC

D: .
J: TRBJ1-6
V: TRBV7-3
size: .
CDR3: CASSSQGSNGSPLHF
DNA: TGTGCCAGCAGCTCCCAGGGCAGTAACGGATCACCCCTCCACTTT

D: .
J: TRBJ1-2
V: TRBV7-8
size: .
CDR3: CASSQSSGGAYGYTF
DNA: TGTGCCAGCAGCCAGAGCTCGGGGGGGGCCTATGGCTACACCTTC

D: TRBD2
J: TRBJ2-1
V: TRBV28
size: once
CDR3: CASKTSVDEQFF
DNA: TGTGCCAGTAAAACTAGCGTGGATGAGCAGTTCTTC

D: .
J: TRBJ1-1
V: TRBV11-2
size: .
CDR3: CASSPDRIEAFF
DNA: TGTGCCAGCAGCCCAGACAGGATTGAAGCTTTCTTT

D: .
J: TRBJ1-1
V: TRBV27
size: few
CDR3: CASSYRDGVGTEAFF
DNA: TGTGCCAGCAGTTACAGGGACGGAGTTGGGACTGAAGCTTTCTTT

D: .
J: TRBJ1-5
V: TRBV24-1
size: .
CDR3: CATSEANQPQHF
DNA: TGTGCCACCAGTGAGGCTAATCAGCCCCAGCATTTT